Following are 26 T cell receptor beta chains from one sample sequenced in a study of identical twins. TCRdb called the 5' RACE reads again in MiXCR, with one record for every CDR3 protein. The table shows roughly 710,000 distinct CDR3 sequences, with 5.5% to 6.5% occurring only once. The material sequenced was naive T cells sorted from blood. The receptor source for this set is a man between 18 and 35 years old in good health.

This clonotype was recorded many times. The gene calls are TRBV4-1 and TRBJ1-1, with 7 positions matching TRBD1. J gave up 10 bases and V 5 bases, and 7 bases lay outside the gene matches. The length of the CDR3 is 12 residues. Germline loops: CDR1 MGHRA, CDR2 YSYEKL. CDR3 coding DNA: TGCGCCAGCAGCACAACAGGGGAGCGAGCTTTCTTT. Translating it yields CASSTTGERAFF.

This clonotype was found many times. The chain combines TRBV20-1 with TRBJ1-1, with D possibly being TRBD1 (5 bases). Germline values: CDR1 DFQATT, CDR2 SNEGSKA (reference sequence). The CDR3 length is 15 residues. V was clipped by 0 bases and J by 4 bases, with 15 bases between them. CDR3 sequence reads: CSARDGVGPGTEAFF. CDR3 in DNA: TGCAGTGCTAGAGATGGCGTGGGGCCTGGCACTGAAGCTTTCTTT.

This clonotype was found many times. The genes are TRBV10-1 and TRBJ2-1, with 9 positions matching TRBD2. In germline, CDR1 is WNHNN, CDR2 SYGVQD (reference sequence). The CDR3 has 15 amino acids. V gave up 5 bases and J gave up 4 bases; unmatched junction bases: 6. The chain's CDR3 is CASSRLTSGYNEQFF. CDR3 nucleotides: TGCGCCAGCAGTCGATTGACTAGCGGATACAATGAGCAGTTCTTC.

This clonotype came up a few times. This chain links TRBV18 with TRBJ1-5, with 7 positions matching TRBD1. CDR3 size: 15 residues. V lost 3 bases and J lost 2; bases outside the gene matches: 4. Germline CDR1 is KGHSH and CDR2 is LQKENI. This CDR3 is CASSPYRGGNQPQHF. In DNA form, the CDR3 reads TGTGCCAGCTCACCCTACAGGGGCGGCAATCAGCCCCAGCATTTT.

This clonotype was found many times. This chain links TRBV29-1 with TRBJ2-2, with 8 bases lining up with TRBD2. The CDR3 covers 14 residues. CDR1 is SQVTM and CDR2 is ANQGSEA in the germline V gene. J lost 3 bases, V lost 2 bases, and 2 bases had no gene match. CDR3 protein: CSVELAGYTGELFF. DNA of the CDR3: TGCAGCGTTGAACTAGCGGGCTACACCGGGGAGCTGTTTTTT.

This clonotype was counted a few times. At one end the junction does not follow the germline gene, possibly because of a read error. J is TRBJ2-1 and V is TRBV28; D is perhaps TRBD2 (5 bases). Germline values: CDR1 MDHEN, CDR2 SYDVKM. The CDR3 has 17 amino acids. This CDR3 is CASSFHPWRASENGQFF. The CDR3 DNA reads as TGTGCCAGCAGTTTTCATCCATGGCGGGCCTCGGAGAATGGGCAGTTCTTC.

In its sample, this clonotype was seen a few times. The rearrangement links TRBV10-3 to TRBJ2-3; TRBD2 is a possible D gene (6 bases). V was trimmed by 6 bases and J by 0 bases, leaving 16 bases between them. CDR3 length: 16 amino acids. The germline V gene has CDR1 ENHRY and CDR2 SYGVKD. The CDR3: CAIRGGVGLSTDTQYF. The CDR3 DNA reads as TGTGCCATCAGGGGGGGAGTGGGGCTGAGCACAGATACGCAGTATTTT.

The table lists this clonotype with many counts. This chain links TRBV6-1 with TRBJ1-2, with 9 bases aligning to TRBD1. The germline V gene encodes CDR1 MNHNS and CDR2 SASEGT. The V segment lost 3 bases and the J segment 4 bases; nucleotides outside the gene matches: 9. This CDR3 is 16 amino acids long. The DNA for the CDR3 is TGTGCCAGCAGTGACATAGGGACAGGGAAAACCTATGGCTACACCTTC. It specifies CASSDIGTGKTYGYTF.

The rearrangement joins TRBV3-1 to TRBJ2-1; 8 bases are shared with TRBD1. Germline CDR1 reads LGHDT; CDR2 reads YNNKEL (reference sequence). The V segment lost 4 bases and the J segment 3 bases; nucleotides outside the gene matches: 5. CDR3 size: 15 residues. CDR3 DNA: TGTGCCAGCAGCCCGGCAGGACAGGGCTACAATGAGCAGTTCTTC. Translating it yields CASSPAGQGYNEQFF.

This clonotype was seen only a few times. The gene calls are TRBV3-1 and TRBJ2-1; 12 bases agree with TRBD2. CDR3 length: 17 amino acids. Germline values: CDR1 LGHDT, CDR2 YNNKEL (reference sequence). Trimming removed 4 bases from V and 2 bases from J; junction bases left unmatched: 6. The CDR3 region has the DNA TGTGCCAGCAGCCGGGTTCTAGCGGGAGGGACCTACAATGAGCAGTTCTTC. Translation gives CASSRVLAGGTYNEQFF.

This clonotype was picked up many times. This rearrangement joins TRBV20-1 to TRBJ1-5; D is possibly TRBD1 (5 bases). Germline CDR1 is DFQATT and CDR2 is SNEGSKA (reference sequence). V dropped 5 bases and J dropped 2 bases, with 13 bases sitting between them. The CDR3 runs to 14 residues. The CDR3 region is CSAQSGAGNQPQHF. CDR3 bases: TGCAGTGCTCAAAGCGGGGCAGGCAATCAGCCCCAGCATTTT.

As regards this clonotype: A much larger clone lies a single base off, so this may be a read error. V usage is TRBV7-9 and J usage is TRBJ2-3, with TRBD2 matching 7 bases. CDR3 length equals 14 residues. Germline V gives CDR1 SEHNR, CDR2 FQNEAQ (reference sequence). J gave up 3 bases and V 5 bases, and 5 bases lay outside the gene matches. CDR3 nucleotide sequence: TGTGCCAGCAGCCCCTGGACTAGAACAGATACGCAGTATTTT. Its protein product is CASSPWTRTDTQYF.

This clonotype showed up just a few times. The chain joins TRBV6-1 to TRBJ1-6, with 9 bases identical to TRBD1. V was pared by 8 bases and J by 8 bases, with 13 bases of the junction left unmatched. CDR3 length: 16 residues. Germline CDR1 reads MNHNS; CDR2 reads SASEGT. The CDR3 sequence: CASRGGEGQGYSPLHF. Written as DNA, the CDR3 is TGTGCCAGCCGGGGGGGAGAGGGACAGGGCTATTCACCCCTCCACTTT.

The sample holds many counts of this clonotype. The gene calls are TRBV28 and TRBJ2-5, with 9 positions matching TRBD2. The germline V gene encodes CDR1 MDHEN and CDR2 SYDVKM. The CDR3 sequence is 13 residues long. Unmatched junction bases numbered 4, after V lost 9 bases and J lost 2 bases. CDR3 sequence (DNA): TGTGCCAGTCCGCGGGGGGGACAAGAGACCCAGTACTTC. It is translated as CASPRGGQETQYF.

A few counts support this clonotype. V is TRBV5-5 and J is TRBJ2-2; D is undetermined. CDR1 SGHKS and CDR2 YYEKEE come from the germline V gene (reference sequence). V was trimmed by 2 bases and J by 0 bases, leaving 11 bases between them. This CDR3 has 16 amino acids. Here the CDR3 DNA reads TGTGCCAGCAGCTTATATGCTGGTACGAACACCGGGGAGCTGTTTTTT. It translates to CASSLYAGTNTGELFF.

This clonotype was seen many times. The rearrangement links TRBV27 to TRBJ1-6; 7 bases are shared with TRBD1. The V gene end was trimmed by 4 bases and the J gene end by 5 bases; junction bases not matched to a gene: 8. Germline V gene data show CDR1 as MNHEY and CDR2 as SMNVEV (reference sequence). The CDR3 has 16 amino acids. The CDR3 nucleotides are TGTGCCAGCAGTTCCCTCCCCGGGACAGATAATTCACCCCTCCACTTT. Its protein is CASSSLPGTDNSPLHF.

This chain joins TRBV7-2 and TRBJ2-3; no clear D. The CDR3 runs to 14 residues. Deletions cut 8 bases from V and 1 base from J, with 13 bases between. CDR1 SGHTA and CDR2 FQGNSA come from the germline V gene. CDR3 residues: CASLPSERTDTQYF. For the CDR3, the DNA is TGTGCCAGCCTGCCGAGCGAACGCACAGATACGCAGTATTTT.

This clonotype has a handful of counts. The chain couples TRBV4-3 to TRBJ1-4; TRBD1 matches at 7 bases. The junction had 3 bases not matched to a gene; V was cut back by 2 bases and J by 6 bases. The CDR3 runs to 14 residues. Germline V gene sequence: CDR1 LGHNA, CDR2 YSLEER. The CDR3 sequence is CASSQPGQDEKLFF. CDR3 nucleotides: TGCGCCAGCAGCCAACCCGGACAGGATGAAAAACTGTTTTTT.

In this sample, this clonotype turned up a few times. CDR3 sequence (DNA): TGCGCCAGCAGCCAAGATTGGCAGGGGCCCTCACCCCTCCACTTT. It yields the protein CASSQDWQGPSPLHF. This chain uses TRBV4-1 with TRBJ1-6, with D perhaps matching TRBD1 (6 bases). V dropped 0 bases and J dropped 10 bases, with 13 bases sitting between them. The germline CDR1 and CDR2 sequences are MGHRA and YSYEKL. This CDR3 spans 15 amino acids.

This clonotype was observed at least ten times. V gene TRBV5-1 combines with J gene TRBJ2-1; 10 positions match TRBD2. The CDR3 is made up of 16 amino acids. Germline V gene lookup returns CDR1 SGHRS and CDR2 YFSETQ. Trimming cost V 0 bases and J 7 bases; bases outside gene matches: 7. The DNA for the CDR3 is TGCGCCAGCAGCTTGGTAGCGGGAGGCCGACAAAATGAGCAGTTCTTC. It yields the protein CASSLVAGGRQNEQFF.

CDR3 sequence (DNA): TGTGCCAGCAGCGCCCGAGGTGGGACAGGGGACAATGAGCAGTTCTTC. Amino acid sequence: CASSARGGTGDNEQFF. The chain uses TRBV7-9 and TRBJ2-1, with 10 bases fitting TRBD1. The CDR3 sequence is 16 residues long. Per the germline V gene, CDR1 is SEHNR and CDR2 is FQNEAQ (reference sequence). The trim removed 5 bases at V and 5 bases at J, leaving 9 bases unmatched. Full variable domain (outside the CDR3, taken from reference TRBV7-9 and TRBJ2-1): DTGVSQNPRHKITKRGQNVTFRCDPISEHNRLYWYRQTLGQGPEFLTYFQNEAQLEKSRLLSDRFSAERPKGSFSTLEIQRTEQGDSAMYLCASSARGGTGDNEQFFGPGTRLTVL.

The chain couples TRBV4-2 to TRBJ1-1, with D unclear. The CDR3 length is 15 residues. Germline V gene data show CDR1 as LGHNA and CDR2 as YNFKEQ. Trimming took off 2 bases at V and 4 bases at J, with 14 bases between the two ends. The CDR3 here is CASSQSRESLTEAFF. In DNA, the CDR3 is TGTGCCAGCAGCCAAAGCCGGGAGTCACTCACTGAAGCTTTCTTT.

This clonotype was found many times. This chain joins TRBV24-1 and TRBJ2-4; the D call may be TRBD1 or TRBD2 (5 bases each). Trimming removed 4 bases at V and 0 bases at J, with 15 bases between. This CDR3 contains 17 residues. Germline assignment: CDR1 KGHDR and CDR2 SFDVKD. As DNA, the CDR3 is TGTGCCACCAGTGAAACCGGGACCACTATAGCCAAAAACATTCAGTACTTC. Translation gives CATSETGTTIAKNIQYF.

This clonotype has a count of ten or more. The rearrangement uses TRBV7-9 and TRBJ2-1; 7 nucleotides line up with TRBD1. The CDR3 consists of 11 residues. The germline gives CDR1 SEHNR, CDR2 FQNEAQ (reference sequence). After removal of 1 base from V and 12 bases from J, the junction contained 0 bases not matched to a gene. CDR3 sequence (DNA): TGTGCCAGCAGCTTAGGGACAGGGCAGTTCTTC. Its protein is CASSLGTGQFF.

This clonotype has ten or more counts. The rearrangement joins TRBV28 to TRBJ2-2; D is undetermined. Germline CDR1 MDHEN, CDR2 SYDVKM. The length of the CDR3 is 11 residues. Trimming left V 7 bases short and J 4 bases short, with 4 bases between. CDR3 DNA sequence: TGTGCCAGCACGGGCACCGGGGAGCTGTTTTTT. This codes for CASTGTGELFF.

This clonotype has at least ten counts. This chain links TRBV12-3 or TRBV12-4 with TRBJ2-1; D gene ambiguous. V dropped 6 bases and J dropped 4 bases, with 10 bases sitting between them. This CDR3 spans 13 amino acids. For the CDR3, the DNA is TGTGCCAGCAGGGATACAGTTTACAATGAGCAGTTCTTC. Its protein is CASRDTVYNEQFF.